Sequencing of this T cell receptor beta chain was carried out in a study of lymphopenia after photon versus proton radiotherapy. Notes on the study in general: Oligoclonal CD8+ Temra expansion after nadir drove photon patients' diversity drop. Proton therapy kept repertoires fairly stable, unlike photons, which gained effector/memory cells. Post-nadir TCR diversity decline inversely tracked overall survival among those who died.

Of note for this clone: The antigen is not known.

The protocol was immunoSEQ multiplex PCR, while the TCRdb copy is restricted to in-frame clones and leaves out a portion. The sample yields around 150,000 clones, roughly nine tenths seen once. This CDR3 contains 12 residues. V was cut by 5 bases and J by 7 bases, with 11 bases left in between. Germline V gene data show CDR1 as SEHNR and CDR2 as FQNEAQ (reference sequence). This chain uses TRBV7-9 with TRBJ1-2, with TRBD1 as a possible D gene (6 bases). The receptor was derived from a man aged 45-65 years with gastric cancer. The sequenced sample was peripheral blood, obtained from a patient treated with photon-based radiotherapy. In DNA, the CDR3 is TGTGCCAGCAGCCAGGGGCTTTTTGGCTACACCTTC. This translates into CASSQGLFGYTF.